These T cell receptor beta chains were read from a single sample in a study of blood T cells in healthy people across ages. TCRdb re-derived calls from the 5' RACE reads in MiXCR, one entry per CDR3 protein. The sample lists about 640,000 distinct CDR3 sequences, about 54% occurring once. What was sequenced was blood. The receptor set was obtained from a man between 60 and 75 years old in good health. Each CDR3 is given with its conserved first and last residue. The D gene is left open where the match is weak. Not every row has a clone size; where given, it reads once, few, many or a size class.

J	length	size	D	V	CDR3	DNA
TRBJ2-1	13	NA	NA	TRBV25-1	CVSSEPAGAEQFF	TGTGTCAGCAGTGAACCCGCAGGGGCTGAGCAGTTCTTC
TRBJ2-1	14	NA	NA	TRBV9	CASSVGGPGHEQFF	TGTGCCAGCAGCGTAGGAGGACCGGGACATGAGCAGTTCTTC
TRBJ2-3	17	NA	NA	TRBV12-3/TRBV12-4	CASSHLERADLTDTQYF	TGTGCCAGCAGTCACCTCGAGCGGGCCGACCTCACAGATACGCAGTATTTT
TRBJ1-1	14	few	NA	TRBV5-5	CASSLAGGPTEAFF	TGTGCCAGCAGCTTGGCCGGGGGGCCCACTGAAGCTTTCTTT
TRBJ1-3	17	NA	NA	TRBV4-1	CASSLFIPTGSGNTIYF	TGCGCCAGCAGCCTTTTCATCCCGACAGGATCCGGAAACACCATATATTTT
TRBJ2-7	14	NA	TRBD2	TRBV20-1	CSARSDTSGYEQYF	TGCAGTGCTAGGTCGGATACTAGCGGGTACGAGCAGTACTTC
TRBJ2-3	14	few	NA	TRBV5-1	CSSGANEVTDTQYF	TGCTCCTCAGGGGCCAACGAGGTGACAGATACGCAGTATTTT
TRBJ1-1	15	NA	NA	TRBV28	CASSLWRQITNQAFF	TGTGCCAGCAGTTTATGGCGGCAGATCACCAACCAAGCTTTCTTT
TRBJ2-7	11	NA	NA	TRBV20-1	CSAPSTYEQYF	TGCAGTGCTCCCTCAACCTACGAGCAGTACTTC
TRBJ2-5	16	NA	TRBD2	TRBV5-4	CANSLGGLAVQETQYF	TGTGCCAACAGCTTGGGGGGACTAGCGGTACAAGAGACCCAGTACTTC
TRBJ2-3	15	NA	TRBD2	TRBV20-1	CSASGGAFGTDTQYF	TGCAGTGCTAGCGGGGGGGCCTTTGGCACAGATACGCAGTATTTT
TRBJ2-3	14	NA	NA	TRBV20-1	CSADRANIADTQYF	TGCAGTGCGGACCGAGCGAATATTGCAGATACGCAGTATTTT
TRBJ2-1	17	few	NA	TRBV24-1	CATSDPGAQTLLGGQFF	TGTGCCACCAGTGACCCAGGAGCGCAGACACTGTTGGGCGGGCAGTTCTTC
TRBJ2-7	14	NA	NA	TRBV12-3/TRBV12-4	CASTLGERAYEQYF	TGTGCCAGCACTTTGGGTGAGCGAGCCTACGAGCAGTACTTC
TRBJ1-2	14	NA	NA	TRBV5-1	CASSSEVRTYGYTF	TGCGCCAGCAGCTCAGAGGTTCGGACCTATGGCTACACCTTC
TRBJ2-7	12	NA	NA	TRBV6-6	CASSVGQREQYF	TGTGCCAGCAGTGTGGGGCAGCGCGAGCAGTACTTC
TRBJ2-7	14	few	NA	TRBV9	CASSVETGSYEQYF	TGTGCCAGCAGCGTAGAAACGGGCTCCTACGAGCAGTACTTC
TRBJ1-5	14	NA	TRBD1	TRBV28	CASSPGTGRQPQHF	TGTGCCAGCAGCCCCGGGACAGGGCGTCAGCCCCAGCATTTT